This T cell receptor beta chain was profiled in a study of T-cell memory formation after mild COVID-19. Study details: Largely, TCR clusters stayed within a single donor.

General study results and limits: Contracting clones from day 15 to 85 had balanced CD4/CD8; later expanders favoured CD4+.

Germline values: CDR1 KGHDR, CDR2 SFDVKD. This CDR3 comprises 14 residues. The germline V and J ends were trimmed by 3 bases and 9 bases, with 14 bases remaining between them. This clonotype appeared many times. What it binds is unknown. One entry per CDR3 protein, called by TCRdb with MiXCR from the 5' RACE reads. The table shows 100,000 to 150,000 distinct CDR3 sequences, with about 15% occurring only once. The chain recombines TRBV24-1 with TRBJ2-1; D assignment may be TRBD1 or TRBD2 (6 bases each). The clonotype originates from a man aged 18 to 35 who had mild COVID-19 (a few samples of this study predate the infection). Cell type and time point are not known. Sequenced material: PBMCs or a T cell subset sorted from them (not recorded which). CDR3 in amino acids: CATSDPRRGIEQFF. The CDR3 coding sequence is TGTGCCACCAGTGATCCTAGGAGGGGGATTGAGCAGTTCTTC.